This T cell receptor beta chain was sequenced for a study of human T cells and chemical hapten exposure. Time point described: patch test 3, about 24 weeks after DPC sensitization. Treatment defined: therapeutic diphenylcyclopropenone sensitization with weekly scalp DPC. Patches went on only after blood had been drawn each time. Regarding this clonotype: Antigen unknown.

Germline V gene lookup returns CDR1 MGHDK and CDR2 SYGVNS. The CDR3 is 12 amino acids. V lost 3 bases and J 3 bases, leaving 6 bases between the germline ends. Per the authors' pipeline: Sample TCR counts, which ranged from roughly 20,000 to 750,000, had a median of 95,638. TCRdb redid the calling of the RACE reads with MiXCR, one entry per CDR3 protein. These V and J calls rely on TCRdb rather than the paper's analysis. The table records just over 70,000 distinct CDR3 sequences, approximately 12% of them present only once. General study points: PT1 expanded TCR counts correlated positively with patch test score.

The sequenced sample was whole blood, obtained in connection with sensitization to the hapten diphenylcyclopropenone (DPC). V usage is TRBV25-1 and J usage is TRBJ2-7; D is unclear. This TCR was sampled from a woman between 45 and 65 years old with alopecia areata. Some clones in this sample may be carry-over from other donors' samples. This CDR3 is CASSDLHYEQYF. Here the CDR3 DNA reads TGTGCCAGCAGTGACCTCCACTACGAGCAGTACTTC.